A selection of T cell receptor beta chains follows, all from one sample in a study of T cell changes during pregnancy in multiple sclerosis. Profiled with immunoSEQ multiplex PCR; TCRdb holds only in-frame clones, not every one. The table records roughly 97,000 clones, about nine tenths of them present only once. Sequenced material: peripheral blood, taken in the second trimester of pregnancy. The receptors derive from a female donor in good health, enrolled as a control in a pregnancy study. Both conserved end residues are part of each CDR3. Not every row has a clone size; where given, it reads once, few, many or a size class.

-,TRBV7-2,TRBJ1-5,CASSATGGWQPQHF
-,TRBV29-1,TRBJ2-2,CSVAGLAGAGTGELFF
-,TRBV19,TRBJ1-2,CASSIDFFYGYTF
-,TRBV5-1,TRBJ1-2,CASSLTRRDGYTF
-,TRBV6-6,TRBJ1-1,CASSETGENTEAFF
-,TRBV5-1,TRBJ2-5,CASSLRQGPVQETQYF
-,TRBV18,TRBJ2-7,CASSPSRDGYEQYF
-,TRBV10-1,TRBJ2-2,CASSRTGSGELFF
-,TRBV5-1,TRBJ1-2,CASTRGGQNYGYTF
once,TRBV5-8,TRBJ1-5,CASSLMTGYSNQPQHF
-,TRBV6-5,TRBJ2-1,CASLQSSGNEQFF
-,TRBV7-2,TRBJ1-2,CASSQTPLDSYGYTF
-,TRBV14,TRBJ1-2,CASSQAPGGFEGYTF
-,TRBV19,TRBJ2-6,CASSIRAGDSGANVLTF
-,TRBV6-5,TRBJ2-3,CASSWRGRGDTQYF